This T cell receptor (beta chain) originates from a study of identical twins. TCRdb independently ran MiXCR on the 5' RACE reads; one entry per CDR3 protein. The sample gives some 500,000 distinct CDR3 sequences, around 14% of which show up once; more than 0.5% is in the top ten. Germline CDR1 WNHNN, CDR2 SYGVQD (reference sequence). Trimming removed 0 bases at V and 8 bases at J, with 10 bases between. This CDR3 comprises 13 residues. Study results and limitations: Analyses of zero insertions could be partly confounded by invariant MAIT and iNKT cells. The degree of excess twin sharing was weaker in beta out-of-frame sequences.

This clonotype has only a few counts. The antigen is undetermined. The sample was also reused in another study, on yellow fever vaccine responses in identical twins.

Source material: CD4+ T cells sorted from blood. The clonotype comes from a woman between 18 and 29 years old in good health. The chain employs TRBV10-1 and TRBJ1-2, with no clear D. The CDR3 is CASSESTKSGYTF. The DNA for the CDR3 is TGCGCCAGCAGTGAGTCGACGAAATCAGGCTACACCTTC.